What follows describes a single T cell receptor beta chain. This sample is part of a study of T cells in Graves' hyperthyroidism and ophthalmopathy. Amplification of TCR beta CDR3 regions was performed using RNA transcripts as template. The HTBI primer set served for first-round RT-PCR of the TCR CDR3. One entry per CDR3 protein results from TCRdb running MiXCR on the multiplex PCR reads. The table has 27,000 or so distinct CDR3 sequences, over 35% seen once; the top ten hold about 9.3%. CDR1 is MNHEY and CDR2 is SVGAGI in the germline V gene. The CDR3 extends over 11 amino acids. Trimming took 4 bases from V and 12 from J; bases not matched to a gene: 1. For Graves' hyperthyroidism to be stable, ophthalmopathy could not progress within 18 months. Diagnosis of hyperthyroidism was new in patients aged 18 to 65, and its duration was under 2 months. Patients having uncontrolled infection, another autoimmune disease, pregnancy or lactation were not included.

The sequence came from a woman younger than 45 with Graves' hyperthyroidism. The sample taken for sequencing was blood. The chain recombines TRBV6-5 with TRBJ2-1, with 9 bases matching TRBD1. The CDR3 nucleotides read TGTGCCAGCAGTTGGGGACAGGGGCAGTTCTTC. Protein product: CASSWGQGQFF.